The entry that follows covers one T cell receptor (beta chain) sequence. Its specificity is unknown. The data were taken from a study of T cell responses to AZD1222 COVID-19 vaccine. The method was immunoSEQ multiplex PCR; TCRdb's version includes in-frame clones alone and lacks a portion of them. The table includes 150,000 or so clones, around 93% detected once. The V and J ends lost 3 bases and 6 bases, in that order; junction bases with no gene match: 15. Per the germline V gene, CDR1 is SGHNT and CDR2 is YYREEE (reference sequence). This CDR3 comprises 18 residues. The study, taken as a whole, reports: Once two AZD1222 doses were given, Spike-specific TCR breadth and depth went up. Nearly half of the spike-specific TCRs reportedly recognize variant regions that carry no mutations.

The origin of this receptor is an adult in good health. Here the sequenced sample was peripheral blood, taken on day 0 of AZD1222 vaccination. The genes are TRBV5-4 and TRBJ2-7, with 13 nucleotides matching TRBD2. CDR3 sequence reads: CASSSRTSGSPRFTEQYF. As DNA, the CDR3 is TGTGCCAGCAGCTCCAGGACTAGCGGGAGTCCCCGTTTTACCGAGCAGTACTTC.